Shown below are 31 T cell receptor beta chains from a single sample sequenced in a study of shared clonotypes between healthy human individuals. CD45RO-negative, CCR7-positively selected cells formed the naive CD8 fraction, excluding terminally differentiated effector memory CD45RA+ cells. Sequencing used immunoSEQ multiplex PCR; TCRdb keeps in-frame clones, though not all of them. This repertoire shows about 2 million clones, 85% to 95% found once; its top ten account for 0.9% to 1.3%. The specimen was naive CD8+ T cells sorted from blood. These receptors all stem from a man between 18 and 29 years old in good health.

J is TRBJ2-7 and V is TRBV2; a possible D gene is TRBD1 (6 bases). The CDR3 is made up of 13 amino acids. Trimming cost V 7 bases and J 3 bases, with 13 bases left between them. Germline CDR1 is SNHLY and CDR2 is FYNNEI. The DNA for the CDR3 is TGTGCCAGCATCCGGGACACAGACTACGAGCAGTACTTC. It specifies CASIRDTDYEQYF.

With respect to this clone: Compared with germline, one end of the junction differs, possibly owing to a read error. The rearrangement joins TRBV6-1 to TRBJ1-5; 7 bases are shared with TRBD1. Per germline, CDR1 MNHNS and CDR2 SASEGT. This CDR3 comprises 15 residues. Here the CDR3 reads CASSEGGGGKQPQHF. The CDR3 coding sequence is TGTGCCAGCAGTGAAGGAGGAGGGGGCAAGCAGCCCCAGCATTTT.

This clone has a single count. The germline gene is not matched at one end of the junction; a read error may be the cause. This sample includes further DNA sequences coding for the same CDR3. The rearrangement joins TRBV7-7 to TRBJ2-2; TRBD1 aligns across 8 bases. The CDR3 runs 15 residues. Germline V CDR1 and CDR2: SSHAT, FNYEAQ (reference sequence). CDR3 region: CASSLGTGNTGELFF. In DNA, the CDR3 is TGTGCTAGCAGCTTAGGGACAGGCAACACCGGGGAGCTGTTTTTT. Together with reference TRBV7-7 and TRBJ2-2, the CDR3 gives the full variable domain: GAGVSQSPRYKVTKRGQDVTLRCDPISSHATLYWYQQALGQGPEFLTYFNYEAQPDKSGLPSDRFSAERPEGSISTLTIQRTEQRDSAMYRCASSLGTGNTGELFFGEGSRLTVL.

The CDR3 region has the DNA TGTGCCAGTGCTTCTTGGGCCAACGTCCTGACTTTC. It is translated as CASASWANVLTF. This chain links TRBV27 with TRBJ2-6; no clear D gene. CDR1 and CDR2 from the germline V gene are MNHEY and SMNVEV (reference sequence). V gave up 9 bases and J gave up 5 bases, with 8 bases separating them. The CDR3 has 12 residues.

This chain uses TRBV5-4 with TRBJ2-3; D is undetermined. CDR1 is SGHNT, CDR2 YYREEE, per germline (reference sequence). The CDR3 covers 17 residues. V dropped 4 bases and J dropped 2 bases, with 20 bases sitting between them. The CDR3 DNA is TGTGCCAGCAGCGGAAACGAGGTCCTACGCCTCACAGATACGCAGTATTTT. Protein sequence: CASSGNEVLRLTDTQYF.

The chain joins TRBV14 to TRBJ2-3; 7 bases line up with TRBD1. V was clipped by 5 bases and J by 12 bases; unmatched bases: 2. Germline CDR1 SGHDN, CDR2 FVKESK. The CDR3 sequence is 10 residues long. CDR3 DNA: TGTGCCAGCAGCAGGGGGCCCCAGTATTTT. This sequence encodes CASSRGPQYF.

As regards this clone: The same CDR3 can be traced to other DNA sequences in this sample. The DNA for the CDR3 is TGTGCCAGCAGCGCCGGACAGGTCAATCAGCCCCAGCATTTT. It yields the protein CASSAGQVNQPQHF. This chain connects TRBV9 to TRBJ1-5; 7 bases are shared with TRBD1. The CDR3 totals 14 residues. Unmatched junction bases numbered 3, after V lost 3 bases and J lost 3 bases. Germline V CDR1 and CDR2: SGDLS, YYNGEE. Supplemented by reference TRBV9 and TRBJ1-5, the full variable domain reads DSGVTQTPKHLITATGQRVTLRCSPRSGDLSVYWYQQSLDQGLQFLIQYYNGEERAKGNILERFSAQQFPDLHSELNLSSLELGDSALYFCASSAGQVNQPQHFGDGTRLSIL.

The genes are TRBV9 and TRBJ2-3, with D maybe TRBD2 (6 bases). Germline CDR1 is SGDLS and CDR2 is YYNGEE. Trimming removed 4 bases at V and 5 bases at J, with 20 bases between. The CDR3 covers 16 residues. The CDR3 sequence: CASSPRFRQGGDTQYF. As DNA, the CDR3 is TGTGCCAGCAGCCCCCGGTTTCGGCAGGGAGGAGATACGCAGTATTTT.

This clone was seen a single time. The CDR3 DNA reads as TGTGCCAGCAGTTTGGGTCTAGCAGATACGCAGTATTTT. The encoded protein is CASSLGLADTQYF. The rearrangement joins TRBV7-9 to TRBJ2-3; no clear D gene. In germline, CDR1 is SEHNR, CDR2 FQNEAQ (reference sequence). The CDR3 length is 13 residues. Trimming left V 6 bases short and J 4 bases short, with 11 bases between.

The V gene is TRBV7-9, the J gene TRBJ2-7; D uncertain. V lost 5 bases and J lost 6, with 11 bases in between. This CDR3 is 12 amino acids long. Germline CDR1 SEHNR, CDR2 FQNEAQ (reference sequence). Here the CDR3 DNA reads TGTGCCAGCAGCACCCATACCTCCGAGCAGTACTTC. Protein sequence: CASSTHTSEQYF.

About this clone itself: Other DNA sequences in this specimen translate into the identical CDR3. CDR3 residues: CASSVDGTYEQYF. The CDR3 nucleotides are TGTGCCAGCAGCGTAGACGGTACTTACGAGCAGTACTTC. The chain carries TRBV9 and TRBJ2-7; D unresolved. The CDR3 loop spans 13 amino acids. Trimming removed 0 bases at V and 4 bases at J, with 8 bases between. Per germline, CDR1 SGDLS and CDR2 YYNGEE.

V usage is TRBV7-9 and J usage is TRBJ2-1; D is possibly TRBD1 (6 bases). The ends were cut back, 5 bases at V and 7 bases at J, with 18 bases in the middle. This CDR3 is built from 15 residues. Germline CDR1 SEHNR, CDR2 FQNEAQ (reference sequence). The CDR3 region is CASSVDQGIHNEQFF. The CDR3 bases are TGTGCCAGCAGCGTAGACCAGGGGATACATAATGAGCAGTTCTTC.

The genes are TRBV7-9 and TRBJ2-1; tentative D call: TRBD2 (5 bases). Trimming stripped 7 bases from V and 10 bases from J, with 11 bases between. This CDR3 comprises 11 residues. Germline V gives CDR1 SEHNR, CDR2 FQNEAQ (reference sequence). The CDR3 sequence is CASTISGEQFF. As DNA, the CDR3 is TGTGCCAGCACTATCTCGGGGGAGCAGTTCTTC.

About this clone itself: Other DNA sequences within the sample encode an identical CDR3. This sequence joins TRBV30 and TRBJ1-4; 10 bases map to TRBD1. The trim removed 0 bases at V and 8 bases at J, leaving 6 bases unmatched. This CDR3 comprises 15 residues. Germline lookup yields CDR1 GTSNPN and CDR2 SVGIG (reference sequence). CDR3 DNA sequence: TGTGCCTGGAGTGTCCCGGGACAGGGGTGGGAAAAACTGTTTTTT. Translation: CAWSVPGQGWEKLFF.

The V and J genes are TRBV25-1 and TRBJ2-3; 8 bases align to TRBD1. CDR3 length: 16 amino acids. Germline V CDR1 and CDR2: MGHDK, SYGVNS. V lost 5 bases to trimming and J lost 5 bases; unmatched junction nucleotides: 12. For the CDR3, the DNA is TGTGCCAGCAGTTCCCCCGGGACAGGATGGCAAGATACGCAGTATTTT. Its protein product is CASSSPGTGWQDTQYF. Full variable domain (missing parts from reference TRBV25-1 and TRBJ2-3): EADIYQTPRYLVIGTGKKITLECSQTMGHDKMYWYQQDPGMELHLIHYSYGVNSTEKGDLSSESTVSRIRTEHFPLTLESARPSHTSQYLCASSSPGTGWQDTQYFGPGTRLTVL.

The CDR3 region has the DNA TGTGCCACCAGCGTGACAGGGGTTGGCAACGAGCAGTACTTC. This sequence encodes CATSVTGVGNEQYF. V usage is TRBV19 and J usage is TRBJ2-7, with 8 bases lining up with TRBD1. The CDR3 contains 14 residues. Germline lookup yields CDR1 LNHDA and CDR2 SQIVND (reference sequence). V was pared by 10 bases and J by 5 bases, with 13 bases of the junction left unmatched.

The gene calls are TRBV28 and TRBJ2-1; D is uncertain. V gave up 4 bases and J gave up 3 bases, with 16 bases separating them. There are 16 residues in the CDR3. In germline, CDR1 is MDHEN, CDR2 SYDVKM. The CDR3 DNA is TGTGCCAGCAGTTCGGCTACAGTTCTAGTCTACAATGAGCAGTTCTTC. Protein product: CASSSATVLVYNEQFF.

The chain combines TRBV2 with TRBJ1-3; a possible D gene is TRBD1 (6 bases). Germline V gene lookup returns CDR1 SNHLY and CDR2 FYNNEI. The CDR3 spans 16 residues. Trimming removed 6 bases at V and 0 bases at J, with 15 bases between. The CDR3 loop is CASSGQPIPSGNTIYF. DNA for the CDR3: TGTGCCAGCAGCGGACAGCCTATTCCCTCTGGAAACACCATATATTTT.

The chain has TRBV6-1 and TRBJ2-7; the D gene is possibly TRBD1 (5 bases). Per the germline V gene, CDR1 is MNHNS and CDR2 is SASEGT. The V gene lost 5 bases and the J gene lost 4 bases, with 12 bases spanning the gap. The CDR3 totals 13 residues. The CDR3, as DNA: TGTGCCAGCAGTCTGACAGTCTATTACGAGCAGTACTTC. Translation: CASSLTVYYEQYF.

The rearrangement uses TRBV5-6 and TRBJ2-2, with D unclear. The V gene's germline CDR1 is SGHDT and CDR2 YYEEEE. The V and J ends lost 0 bases and 4 bases respectively, with 7 bases between them. The CDR3 is 14 residues long. The CDR3 spells CASSLGWGTGELFF. CDR3 nucleotide sequence: TGTGCCAGCAGCTTGGGGTGGGGCACCGGGGAGCTGTTTTTT.

This chain joins TRBV7-2 and TRBJ2-7; 9 positions agree with TRBD1. The CDR3 covers 15 residues. Germline CDR1 and CDR2: SGHTA and FQGNSA. V trimming: 4 bases; J trimming: 3 bases; junction bases outside the gene matches: 7. CDR3 amino acids: CASSSPDRGFYEQYF. CDR3 DNA: TGTGCCAGCAGCTCCCCAGACAGGGGGTTCTACGAGCAGTACTTC.

The chain couples TRBV29-1 to TRBJ2-7, with D unresolved. The CDR3 contains 11 residues. V was pared by 7 bases and J by 3 bases, with 10 bases between. Per germline, CDR1 SQVTM and CDR2 ANQGSEA. DNA for the CDR3: TGCAGCGCCGACGGTGGCTACGAGCAGTACTTC. This encodes CSADGGYEQYF.

Only a few counts were recorded for this clone. The chain combines TRBV28 with TRBJ1-4, with a tentative D call TRBD1 (5 bases). The CDR3 contains 12 residues. From germline, CDR1 is MDHEN and CDR2 SYDVKM. Trimming shortened V by 8 bases and J by 8 bases, and 12 bases separated the two germline ends. The CDR3 here is CASGTGVEKLFF. In DNA form, the CDR3 reads TGTGCCAGCGGGACGGGGGTAGAAAAACTGTTTTTT.

This chain connects TRBV9 to TRBJ2-2, with 7 bases identical to TRBD1. Looked up from germline, CDR1 is SGDLS and CDR2 is YYNGEE. V was pared by 2 bases and J by 1 base, with 5 bases of the junction left unmatched. This CDR3 region has 16 residues. The CDR3 region has the DNA TGTGCCAGCAGCGTCGGACAGGCCATGAACACCGGGGAGCTGTTTTTT. Its translation: CASSVGQAMNTGELFF.

This clone appeared once. This chain links TRBV30 with TRBJ2-3, with D possibly matching TRBD2 (5 bases). The CDR3 runs to 13 residues. Germline CDR1 and CDR2: GTSNPN and SVGIG (reference sequence). Between the trimmed V and J ends, which lost 4 bases and 3 bases, there was a span of 11 bases. CDR3: CAWTRTLTDTQYF. CDR3 DNA: TGTGCCTGGACCCGGACTCTGACAGATACGCAGTATTTT.

CDR3 amino acids: CASSDLGTDTQYF. Written as DNA, the CDR3 is TGTGCCAGCAGTGACTTGGGCACAGATACGCAGTATTTT. This rearrangement joins TRBV6-1 to TRBJ2-3; D remains unclear. The CDR3 has 13 amino acids. From germline, CDR1 is MNHNS and CDR2 SASEGT. V lost 3 bases, J lost 1 base, and 5 bases lay in between.

The chain uses TRBV2 and TRBJ2-7; 7 positions match TRBD1. The V gene end was trimmed by 6 bases and the J gene end by 2 bases; junction bases not matched to a gene: 7. The CDR3 spans 14 residues. Germline CDR1 is SNHLY and CDR2 is FYNNEI. In DNA form, the CDR3 reads TGTGCCAGCAGCTGGGACAGTTCCCCCTACGAGCAGTACTTC. This gives the protein CASSWDSSPYEQYF.

The chain recombines TRBV7-9 with TRBJ1-5; D possibly corresponds to TRBD1 (5 bases). This CDR3 has 14 amino acids. CDR1 and CDR2 from the germline V gene are SEHNR and FQNEAQ (reference sequence). V lost 0 bases and J 9 bases, leaving 12 bases between the germline ends. The CDR3 DNA reads TGTGCCAGCAGCTTAGCTGGGGCTCCATGGCCCCAGCATTTT. This gives the protein CASSLAGAPWPQHF. The full variable domain, its missing parts supplied by reference TRBV7-9 and TRBJ1-5, is DTGVSQNPRHKITKRGQNVTFRCDPISEHNRLYWYRQTLGQGPEFLTYFQNEAQLEKSRLLSDRFSAERPKGSFSTLEIQRTEQGDSAMYLCASSLAGAPWPQHFGDGTRLSIL.

Points on this clone: Different DNA sequences within this sample yield the same CDR3. The chain joins TRBV6-5 to TRBJ1-4; D is undetermined. There are 12 residues in the CDR3. V was cut by 2 bases and J by 7 bases, with 5 bases left in between. CDR1 MNHEY and CDR2 SVGAGI come from the germline V gene. The CDR3 sequence: CASSYEGEKLFF. CDR3 in DNA: TGTGCCAGCAGTTACGAAGGTGAAAAACTGTTTTTT.

The chain has TRBV4-1 and TRBJ2-7, with 7 bases that match TRBD2. The CDR3 contains 14 residues. Germline CDR1 MGHRA, CDR2 YSYEKL. The junction had 8 bases not matched to a gene; V was cut back by 5 bases and J by 4 bases. CDR3 sequence reads: CASSLAGSPYEQYF. Written as DNA, the CDR3 is TGCGCCAGCAGCTTAGCGGGTTCTCCTTACGAGCAGTACTTC.

The chain has TRBV4-1 and TRBJ1-1; 9 nucleotides match TRBD1. V lost 3 bases and J lost 0; bases outside the gene matches: 11. This CDR3 contains 18 residues. Looked up from germline, CDR1 is MGHRA and CDR2 is YSYEKL. The CDR3 sequence: CASSHHPGQGDVNTEAFF. The CDR3 DNA reads as TGCGCCAGCAGCCACCATCCGGGACAGGGAGATGTGAACACTGAAGCTTTCTTT.